The 10 T cell receptor beta chains reported below all come from one sample, sequenced in a study of immune cell composition in non-small cell lung cancer. TCRdb's copy holds only in-frame clones and misses some; the assay was immunoSEQ multiplex PCR. The top ten hold 4.6% of the sample, which has approximately 1,800 clones, roughly 79% seen once. Sequences were obtained from lung tumor tissue. The receptor set was obtained from a human donor with non-small cell lung cancer.

The gene calls are TRBV28 and TRBJ2-6; D may be TRBD2 (5 bases). The V gene lost 3 bases and the J gene lost 2 bases, with 11 bases spanning the gap. CDR1 is MDHEN, CDR2 SYDVKM, per germline. CDR3 length: 16 amino acids. CDR3 loop: CASSFWESAGANVLTF. DNA for the CDR3: TGTGCCAGCAGTTTTTGGGAGAGTGCTGGGGCCAACGTCCTGACTTTC.

This clone is large. The chain recombines TRBV4-3 with TRBJ2-1; 8 bases match TRBD2. Germline V lookup: CDR1 LGHNA, CDR2 YSLEER. The CDR3 contains 19 residues. Germline trimming cut 0 bases from V and 2 bases from J; bases unmatched to any gene: 12. The CDR3 sequence is CASSQDQEVSSGAYNEQFF. The CDR3 nucleotides are TGCGCCAGCAGCCAAGATCAGGAGGTCAGTAGCGGGGCCTACAATGAGCAGTTCTTC.

The chain employs TRBV7-2 and TRBJ2-1; 8 nucleotides agree with TRBD1. J was trimmed by 10 bases and V by 1 base; bases with no gene match: 9. The CDR3 contains 15 residues. Germline values: CDR1 SGHTA, CDR2 FQGNSA. For the CDR3, the DNA is TGTGCCAGCAGCTTAGGAGGGACAGGCTCGTACGAGCAGTTCTTC. It encodes CASSLGGTGSYEQFF.

The CDR3 reads CASSVGASGRSNNEQFF. Here the CDR3 DNA reads TGTGCCAGCAGCGTAGGTGCTAGCGGGAGGTCCAACAATGAGCAGTTCTTC. The rearrangement joins TRBV9 to TRBJ2-1; TRBD2 agrees at 11 bases. V lost 0 bases to trimming and J lost 5 bases; unmatched junction nucleotides: 7. This CDR3 has 17 residues. Germline V gene data show CDR1 as SGDLS and CDR2 as YYNGEE. The complete variable domain, with remaining parts taken from reference TRBV9 and TRBJ2-1, reads DSGVTQTPKHLITATGQRVTLRCSPRSGDLSVYWYQQSLDQGLQFLIQYYNGEERAKGNILERFSAQQFPDLHSELNLSSLELGDSALYFCASSVGASGRSNNEQFFGPGTRLTVL.

This clone was recorded a few times. This rearrangement joins TRBV6-5 to TRBJ1-2; possibly TRBD1 for D (5 bases). The CDR3 extends over 15 amino acids. The V gene's germline CDR1 is MNHEY and CDR2 SVGAGI. V was clipped by 3 bases and J by 4 bases, with 15 bases between them. The CDR3 is CASSYLFDSAYGYTF. The CDR3 bases are TGTGCCAGCAGTTATTTATTCGACAGTGCCTATGGCTACACCTTC.

The rearrangement joins TRBV15 to TRBJ2-2; 7 bases align to TRBD1. Germline CDR1 and CDR2: LNHNV and YYDKDF (reference sequence). The J segment lost 0 bases and the V segment lost 0 bases, leaving 4 bases of the junction unmatched. CDR3 length equals 17 residues. The CDR3 sequence is CATSRDRQGANTGELFF. For the CDR3, the DNA is TGTGCCACCAGCAGAGATCGCCAGGGGGCGAACACCGGGGAGCTGTTTTTT.

A few counts support this clone. The V and J genes are TRBV19 and TRBJ1-1; D possibly corresponds to TRBD1 (5 bases). Germline V gene sequence: CDR1 LNHDA, CDR2 SQIVND (reference sequence). This CDR3 has 14 amino acids. V was trimmed by 3 bases and J by 13 bases, leaving 21 bases between them. In DNA form, the CDR3 reads TGTGCCAGTAGTATCCAGGGCCAGGTGGCGCAAGTTTTCTTT. Its translation: CASSIQGQVAQVFF.

The CDR3 reads CASSLAGGASDTQYF. The CDR3 DNA sequence: TGTGCCAGCAGCTTAGCCGGGGGGGCGTCGGATACGCAGTATTTT. The chain couples TRBV11-2 to TRBJ2-3, with 8 bases matching TRBD2. J was trimmed by 6 bases and V by 1 base; bases with no gene match: 6. CDR1 is SGHAT and CDR2 is FQNNGV in the germline V gene. The CDR3 sequence is 15 residues long.

This clone was seen only a few times. The rearrangement links TRBV4-2 to TRBJ1-2, with 8 bases identical to TRBD1. Germline CDR1 reads LGHNA; CDR2 reads YNFKEQ. The V segment lost 0 bases and the J segment 4 bases; nucleotides outside the gene matches: 4. The CDR3 is 15 amino acids. This CDR3 reads CASSQDLTGGYGYTF. In DNA, the CDR3 is TGTGCCAGCAGCCAAGATCTAACAGGGGGCTATGGCTACACCTTC.

This clone was counted only a few times. The chain couples TRBV6-6 to TRBJ1-5; the D gene is possibly TRBD1 (6 bases). The CDR3 consists of 15 residues. Germline V CDR1 and CDR2: MNHNY, SVGAGI (reference sequence). V was shortened by 7 bases and J by 5 bases, with 18 bases between the two germline ends. The CDR3 loop reads CASTTRAQGDQPQHF. The CDR3 nucleotides read TGTGCCAGCACCACGCGGGCACAGGGAGATCAGCCCCAGCATTTT.